This paragraph covers one T cell receptor beta chain sequence. The target of this receptor is not known. No base qualities exist here, and no much larger clone lies one base off it. The treatment or condition label on this specimen signifies: in vitro stimulation with specific CMV peptide epitopes to enrich CMV-specific T cells. This entry is derived from a study of T cell repertoires in cytomegalovirus infection (dated 2019 in TCRdb). Looking at the study overall: Peptide stimulations targeted recently identified HLA-C-restricted CMV epitopes, whose presentation resists viral immunomodulation, together with well-studied HLA-B-restricted epitopes. Donor HLA type was relevant to the analysis, as public TCR beta signatures indicated carriage of CMV infection together with the matching HLA type.

Overall study results and their limits: Cumulative frequency of public TCR beta family members discriminated carriers of CMV infection plus the relevant HLA type in this cohort and an independent roughly 350-donor cohort. The ex vivo response was dominated by HLA-C-restricted CMV-specific TCR beta clonotypes, which also provided the single most frequent clonotype in two of eight donors.

CDR3 length: 14 amino acids, cysteine to phenylalanine. Only the CDR3 DNA stays, 42 bases, in frame from base 1. V gives up 6 bases and J gives up 5 bases, and the segment between their germline ends measures 15 bases. Sequences MNHEY (CDR1) and SVGEGT (CDR2) are obtained from the germline V gene. Sequencing took place on an Illumina HiSeq 1500. In-frame beta chains were kept once TCRdb had trimmed the public reads at Q25 with fastp and called clones with MiXCR. Each record represents a unique CDR3 protein, reported with the most common genes and DNA among its rows. The sample records a few hundred thousand distinct CDR3 sequences, 30% to 35% of which are singletons. The ten largest clones take up 17% of the sample.

The sample was cultured PBMCs, taken from culture after CMV antigen stimulation. This clonotype was obtained from a human donor in good health (CMV status not recorded). Some clones in this sample may be carry-over from other donors' samples. The chain is assembled from TRBV6-2 or TRBV6-3 and TRBJ2-3; no D gene call is confident. At the DNA level, the sequence is TGTGCCAGCAGAGACGACGGCCGGAGAGATACGCAGTATTTT. It translates as CASRDDGRRDTQYF.